This is a list of T cell receptor beta chains from one sample in a study of tumor and adjacent non-tumor tissue in lung cancer. One entry per CDR3 protein, called by TCRdb with MiXCR from the multiplex PCR reads. This table has over 130,000 distinct CDR3 sequences, about 71% appearing once. Source material: lung tumor tissue. These receptors were taken from a man aged 55 to 69 with small cell lung cancer. The CDR3 runs from the conserved cysteine through the conserved F or W. The order of the fields is J gene, clone size, V gene, CDR3 length, D gene, CDR3 DNA, CDR3 protein. A D gene is named only where the DNA matches it firmly. The size entry is marked missing in some rows and otherwise reads once, few, many or a size class.

J: TRBJ2-7
size: NA
V: TRBV4-1
length: 15
D: NA
DNA: TGCGCCAGCAGCCTCCGACTCACGGATGCTTACGAGCAGTACTTC
CDR3: CASSLRLTDAYEQYF

J: TRBJ1-1
size: NA
V: TRBV30
length: 11
D: NA
DNA: TGTGCCTGGAGCTGGGAGACTGAAGCTTTCTTT
CDR3: CAWSWETEAFF

J: TRBJ2-7
size: NA
V: TRBV28
length: 17
D: NA
DNA: TGTGCCAGAAGTTCGCCCCCGGGTGTAGGGGCCCCCTACGAGCAATACTTC
CDR3: CARSSPPGVGAPYEQYF

J: TRBJ1-2
size: NA
V: TRBV29-1
length: 12
D: TRBD1
DNA: TGCAGCGTAGGTGGGGACAGCTATGGCTACATCTTC
CDR3: CSVGGDSYGYIF

J: TRBJ1-4
size: NA
V: TRBV4-1
length: 15
D: NA
DNA: TGCGCCAGCAGCCAAGAGGCACATCGGTTGGAAAAACTGTTTTTT
CDR3: CASSQEAHRLEKLFF

J: TRBJ2-1
size: NA
V: TRBV5-1
length: 14
D: NA
DNA: TGCGCCAGCAGCTTGGTTGCAGTCAACAATGAGCAGTTCTTC
CDR3: CASSLVAVNNEQFF

J: TRBJ2-3
size: once
V: TRBV6-1
length: 14
D: NA
DNA: TGTGCCGGCACTGAAGAATGGGGCACAGATACGCAGTATTTT
CDR3: CAGTEEWGTDTQYF

J: TRBJ1-5
size: NA
V: TRBV20-1
length: 14
D: NA
DNA: TGCAGTGCCGTGGGGACCAGGGTCAATCAGCCCCAGCATTTT
CDR3: CSAVGTRVNQPQHF

J: TRBJ2-2
size: NA
V: TRBV6-2/TRBV6-3
length: 16
D: TRBD1
DNA: TGTGCCAGCGGTTACGCTGGACAGGGGGCTGCCGGGGAACTGTTTTTT
CDR3: CASGYAGQGAAGELFF

J: TRBJ2-5
size: NA
V: TRBV20-1
length: 14
D: TRBD2
DNA: TGCAGTGCTTCCGGAGTAGCGGGAGTCCAGGCCCAGTACTTC
CDR3: CSASGVAGVQAQYF

J: TRBJ1-2
size: once
V: TRBV7-8
length: 17
D: TRBD1
DNA: TGTGCCAGCAGCCCTAGACTCGGGACAGGGCGTAACTATGGCTACACCTTC
CDR3: CASSPRLGTGRNYGYTF

J: TRBJ1-2
size: NA
V: TRBV4-2
length: 13
D: NA
DNA: TGTGCCAGCAGCCAAGGCCGGGAATATGGCTACACCTTC
CDR3: CASSQGREYGYTF

J: TRBJ1-3
size: few
V: TRBV20-1
length: 14
D: NA
DNA: TGCAGTGCTACTAATGGAGGCTCTGGAAACACCATATATTTT
CDR3: CSATNGGSGNTIYF

J: TRBJ2-5
size: NA
V: TRBV12-3/TRBV12-4
length: 14
D: NA
DNA: TGTGCCAGCAGTTTAGTTTGGCCGCCGGGGACCCAGTACTTC
CDR3: CASSLVWPPGTQYF

J: TRBJ1-6
size: NA
V: TRBV5-7
length: 13
D: NA
DNA: TGTGCCAACAGCTTGGGACAAAATTCACCCCTCCACTTT
CDR3: CANSLGQNSPLHF

J: TRBJ2-7
size: NA
V: TRBV20-1
length: 13
D: NA
DNA: TGCAATGCCCAGGGTGCAGCCTCCTACGAGCAGTACTTC
CDR3: CNAQGAASYEQYF

J: TRBJ1-1
size: few
V: TRBV28
length: 17
D: NA
DNA: TGTGCCAGCAGTTTAAGTATCGGGGCTTCGATGAACACTGAAGCTTTCTTT
CDR3: CASSLSIGASMNTEAFF

J: TRBJ2-3
size: NA
V: TRBV12-3/TRBV12-4
length: 15
D: NA
DNA: TGTGCCAGCAGAAACGGGAGCGACAGCACAGATACGCAGTATTTT
CDR3: CASRNGSDSTDTQYF